The T cell receptor beta chain under discussion was sequenced for a study of OX40 agonist ivuxolimab in advanced cancers. On the study more broadly: Each patient was given ivuxolimab into a vein every 2 weeks, at 0.01 to 10 mg/kg. Cancers in dose escalation were hepatocellular, melanoma, renal cell and head and neck. Patients achieving partial responses numbered three: one hepatocellular carcinoma case and two cutaneous melanoma cases. General study results and limits: Expanded clones belonging to CD8+ T cells outnumbered, on average, those of CD4+.

The repertoire was sequenced with immunoSEQ multiplex PCR; TCRdb's copy has only in-frame clones and lacks some. The sample carries 15,000 to 20,000 clones, around four fifths recorded once. Germline assignment: CDR1 MDHEN and CDR2 SYDVKM. This CDR3 has 14 amino acids. The ends were cut back, 2 bases at V and 1 base at J, with 8 bases in the middle. With respect to this clone: Its antigen is currently unknown.

This material consisted of CD4+ or CD8+ T cells sorted from blood, taken in a trial of the OX40 agonist ivuxolimab. The V gene is TRBV28, the J gene TRBJ1-2; D remains ambiguous. This TCR derives from an adult with an advanced solid tumor such as melanoma, head and neck, liver or kidney cancer. The CDR3 region is CASSLDRNNYGYTF. The CDR3 coding sequence is TGTGCCAGCAGTTTAGACCGAAATAACTATGGCTACACCTTC.